This T cell receptor (beta chain) derives from a study of blood T cell repertoires in COVID-19. Looking at the study overall: Specimens from acute and convalescent COVID-19 originated in the United States, Italy and Spain.

Recruits, aged roughly 18 to 100 years, lived in about two dozen US areas. Donors in Cohort 3 counted as recovered after two negative PCRs, clearance, or symptom resolution. Within the sample, this clone is medium-sized. This CDR3 contains 15 residues. V dropped 1 base and J dropped 4 bases, with 11 bases sitting between them. The germline V gene encodes CDR1 LGHNA and CDR2 YNFKEQ. Assay used: immunoSEQ multiplex PCR; TCRdb lists only in-frame clones, some missing. In the table there are hundreds of thousands of clones, 80% to 90% of which are singletons. This chain uses TRBV4-2 with TRBJ1-3; D is uncertain. The TCR was taken from a woman under 30 who had recovered from COVID-19. Specimen: PBMCs or T cells enriched from blood (not recorded which). The CDR3 loop reads CASSQGLEGGNTIYF. CDR3 nucleotide sequence: TGTGCCAGCAGCCAAGGGTTAGAGGGAGGAAACACCATATATTTT.